Listed here are 9 T cell receptor beta chains from one sample, sequenced in a study of Graves' ophthalmopathy and Graves' hyperthyroidism. The authors amplified TCR beta CDR3 regions, and they did so from RNA transcripts for repertoire sequencing. Amplification began with first-round RT-PCR using HTBI primers, then second-round multiplex PCR was performed. TCRdb independently ran MiXCR on the multiplex PCR reads; one entry per CDR3 protein. Of around 590,000 distinct CDR3 sequences listed, under 40% are singletons. The sample taken for sequencing was peripheral blood or thyroid tissue (not recorded which). The receptors stem from an adult man with Graves' hyperthyroidism.

The chain uses TRBV4-1 and TRBJ1-4, with D hard to call. V shed 0 bases and J shed 7 bases, with 12 bases lying between them. Germline V gene lookup returns CDR1 MGHRA and CDR2 YSYEKL. The CDR3 is made up of 15 amino acids. Written as DNA, the CDR3 is TGCGCCAGCAGCCAAGATCAGGCGGGCGGTGAAAAACTGTTTTTT. Encoded protein: CASSQDQAGGEKLFF.

This clonotype has at least ten counts. The chain is built from TRBV7-6 and TRBJ1-1; D ambiguous. Germline assignment: CDR1 SGHVS and CDR2 FNYEAQ. The CDR3 consists of 15 residues. Trimming removed 6 bases from V and 0 bases from J, with 14 bases in between. The CDR3 sequence is CASSQTAGLNTEAFF. For the CDR3, the DNA is TGTGCCAGCAGTCAAACCGCCGGACTGAACACTGAAGCTTTCTTT.

The rearrangement joins TRBV7-9 to TRBJ2-6, with 7 nucleotides matching TRBD1. This CDR3 spans 17 amino acids. Germline V gene lookup returns CDR1 SEHNR and CDR2 FQNEAQ (reference sequence). The ends lost 0 bases at V and 2 bases at J; junction bases unmatched: 4. Here the CDR3 reads CASSLATTGAGANVLTF. The CDR3 DNA is TGTGCCAGCAGCTTAGCTACCACAGGGGCTGGGGCCAACGTCCTGACTTTC.

The chain has TRBV10-3 and TRBJ1-2, with D perhaps TRBD1 (5 bases). From germline, CDR1 is ENHRY and CDR2 SYGVKD. V lost 6 bases, J lost 5 bases, and 22 bases lay in between. The CDR3 is made up of 16 amino acids. The CDR3 DNA follows: TGTGCCATCAGCCCCGTCCTGGCAGGGTCTATTTATGGCTACACCTTC. It codes for CAISPVLAGSIYGYTF.

There are many counts of this clonotype. The chain couples TRBV29-1 to TRBJ1-6, with TRBD1 as a possible D gene (6 bases). Per the germline V gene, CDR1 is SQVTM and CDR2 is ANQGSEA. The CDR3 spans 15 residues. With 4 bases removed from V and 4 bases from J, the gap between germline ends came to 14 bases. The CDR3 is CSVVTGQHYNSPLHF. The DNA of the CDR3 is TGCAGCGTTGTGACCGGACAGCATTATAATTCACCCCTCCACTTT. Variable domain in full (rest from reference TRBV29-1 and TRBJ1-6): SAVISQKPSRDICQRGTSLTIQCQVDSQVTMMFWYRQQPGQSLTLIATANQGSEATYESGFVIDKFPISRPNLTFSTLTVSNMSPEDSSIYLCSVVTGQHYNSPLHFGNGTRLTVT.

A few counts support this clonotype. V and J are TRBV10-3 and TRBJ1-1; possible D gene TRBD1, 5 bases. Germline V gene sequence: CDR1 ENHRY, CDR2 SYGVKD. There are 16 residues in the CDR3. Trimming stripped 4 bases from V and 5 bases from J, with 20 bases between. CDR3 bases: TGTGCCATCAGTGGGGGGTCGACAGCAGGACGTACTGAAGCTTTCTTT. This encodes CAISGGSTAGRTEAFF.

This clonotype was counted many times. The rearrangement joins TRBV7-6 to TRBJ2-7, with 10 bases that match TRBD1. Per the germline V gene, CDR1 is SGHVS and CDR2 is FNYEAQ. The trim removed 3 bases at V and 6 bases at J, leaving 8 bases unmatched. The CDR3 runs 15 residues. CDR3 in DNA: TGTGCCAGCAGCTTTTCCGGGACAGGGGAAGGCGAGCAGTACTTC. Protein sequence: CASSFSGTGEGEQYF.

The rearrangement links TRBV12-3 or TRBV12-4 to TRBJ1-6, with TRBD1 matching 9 bases. CDR3 size: 17 residues. The V and J ends lost 5 bases and 11 bases, in that order; junction bases with no gene match: 16. Written as DNA, the CDR3 is TGTGCCAGCAGTGAAGCCGGCAGGGGGACAGGGTTTCCACCCCTCCACTTT. Amino acid sequence: CASSEAGRGTGFPPLHF.

This clonotype has ten or more counts. This chain uses TRBV12-3 or TRBV12-4 with TRBJ1-5, with D possibly matching TRBD1 (5 bases). Trimming took 3 bases from V and 2 from J, leaving 17 bases between them. CDR3 length: 17 residues. This chain's CDR3 is CASSFGGPGTRNQPQHF. CDR3 bases: TGTGCCAGCAGTTTTGGGGGTCCAGGGACGCGCAATCAGCCCCAGCATTTT.